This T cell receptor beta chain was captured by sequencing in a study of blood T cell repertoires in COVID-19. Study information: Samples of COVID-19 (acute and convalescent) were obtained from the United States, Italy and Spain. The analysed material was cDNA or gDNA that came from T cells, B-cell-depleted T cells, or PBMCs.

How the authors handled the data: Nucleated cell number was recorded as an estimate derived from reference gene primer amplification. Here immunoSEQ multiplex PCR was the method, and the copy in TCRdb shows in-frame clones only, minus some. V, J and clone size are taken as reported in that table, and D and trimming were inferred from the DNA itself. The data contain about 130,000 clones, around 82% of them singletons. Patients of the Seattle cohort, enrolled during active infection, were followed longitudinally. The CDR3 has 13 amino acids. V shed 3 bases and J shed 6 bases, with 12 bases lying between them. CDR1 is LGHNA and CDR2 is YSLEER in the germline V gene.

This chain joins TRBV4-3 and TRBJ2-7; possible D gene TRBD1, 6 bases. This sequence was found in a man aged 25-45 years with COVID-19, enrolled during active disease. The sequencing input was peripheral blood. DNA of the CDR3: TGCGCCAGCAGCCAGGTTCTCAGGGGCGAGCAGTACTTC. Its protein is CASSQVLRGEQYF.